Sequencing of this TCR beta chain was carried out in a study of blood T cell repertoires in COVID-19. Study-wide background: The samples span acute and convalescent COVID-19 from the United States, Italy and Spain. Sample material is recorded as cDNA or gDNA derived from T cells, B-cell-depleted T cells, or PBMCs.

This table comes from immunoSEQ multiplex PCR, and its TCRdb copy is limited to in-frame clones, with some not included. The profile shows 37,000 or so clones, approximately 80% of them singletons. The germline CDR1 and CDR2 sequences are MGHRA and YSYEKL. This CDR3 region has 16 residues. V lost 1 base, J lost 2 bases, and 13 bases lay in between. The chain links TRBV4-1 to TRBJ2-3, with D perhaps matching TRBD2 (6 bases). The sample consisted of peripheral blood. The receptor was derived from a man in his sixties with active COVID-19. CDR3 amino acids: CASSQVLAATTDTQYF. The CDR3 DNA reads TGCGCCAGCAGCCAAGTCTTAGCGGCGACCACAGATACGCAGTATTTT.